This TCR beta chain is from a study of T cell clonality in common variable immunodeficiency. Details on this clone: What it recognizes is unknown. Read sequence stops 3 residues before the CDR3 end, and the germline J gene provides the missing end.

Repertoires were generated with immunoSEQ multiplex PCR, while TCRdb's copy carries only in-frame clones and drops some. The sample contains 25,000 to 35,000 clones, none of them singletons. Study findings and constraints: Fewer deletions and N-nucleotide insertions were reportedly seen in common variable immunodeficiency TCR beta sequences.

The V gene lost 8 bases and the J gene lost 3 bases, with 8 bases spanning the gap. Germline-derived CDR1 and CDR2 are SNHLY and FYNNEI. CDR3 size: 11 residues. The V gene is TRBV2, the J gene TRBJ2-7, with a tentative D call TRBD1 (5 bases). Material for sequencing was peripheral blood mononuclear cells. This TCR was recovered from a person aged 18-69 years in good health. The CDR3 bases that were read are TGTGCCAGCCGAGACAGCTACGAG. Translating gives CASRDSYE. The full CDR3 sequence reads CASRDSYEQYF.